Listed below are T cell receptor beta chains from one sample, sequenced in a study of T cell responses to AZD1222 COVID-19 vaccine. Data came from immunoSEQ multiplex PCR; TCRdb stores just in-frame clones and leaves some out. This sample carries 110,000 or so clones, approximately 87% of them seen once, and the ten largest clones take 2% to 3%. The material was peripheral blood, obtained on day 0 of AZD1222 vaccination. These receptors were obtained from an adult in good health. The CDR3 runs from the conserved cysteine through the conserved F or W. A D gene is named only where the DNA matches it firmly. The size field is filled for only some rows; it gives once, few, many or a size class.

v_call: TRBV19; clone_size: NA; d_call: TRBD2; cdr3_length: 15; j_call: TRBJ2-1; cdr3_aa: CASSSGTSGYNEQFF; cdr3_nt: TGTGCCAGTAGTTCCGGGACTAGCGGTTACAATGAGCAGTTCTTC
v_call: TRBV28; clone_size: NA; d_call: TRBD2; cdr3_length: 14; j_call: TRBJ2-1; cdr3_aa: CASQLAGAHNEQFF; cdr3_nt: TGTGCCAGTCAACTAGCGGGAGCGCACAATGAGCAGTTCTTC
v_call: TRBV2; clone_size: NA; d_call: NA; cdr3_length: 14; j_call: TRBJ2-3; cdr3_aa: CASSALTRTDTQYF; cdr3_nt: TGTGCCAGCAGCGCCCTGACTAGAACAGATACGCAGTATTTT
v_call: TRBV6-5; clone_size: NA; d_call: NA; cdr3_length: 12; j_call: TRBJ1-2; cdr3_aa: CASRDSVYGYTF; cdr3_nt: TGTGCCAGCAGGGACAGCGTTTATGGCTACACCTTC
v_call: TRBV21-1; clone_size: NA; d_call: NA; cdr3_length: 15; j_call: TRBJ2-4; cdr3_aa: CASSKEGQGENIQYF; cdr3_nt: TGTGCCAGCAGCAAAGAGGGGCAGGGGGAGAACATTCAGTACTTC
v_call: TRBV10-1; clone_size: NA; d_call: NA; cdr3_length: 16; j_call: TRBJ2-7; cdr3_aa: CASSEGGAATSYEQYF; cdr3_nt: TGCGCCAGCAGTGAGGGTGGAGCGGCCACTTCCTACGAGCAGTACTTC
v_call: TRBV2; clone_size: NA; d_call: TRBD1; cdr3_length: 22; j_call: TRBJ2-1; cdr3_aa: CASSVWDGAGGPVPSTYNEQFF; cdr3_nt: TGTGCCAGCAGTGTATGGGATGGGGCAGGGGGACCAGTCCCGTCCACCTACAATGAGCAGTTCTTC
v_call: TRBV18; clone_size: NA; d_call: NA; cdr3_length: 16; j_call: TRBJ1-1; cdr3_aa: CASSRNPGSSGTEAFF; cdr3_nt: TGTGCCAGCTCACGAAATCCAGGGAGTAGCGGCACTGAAGCTTTCTTT
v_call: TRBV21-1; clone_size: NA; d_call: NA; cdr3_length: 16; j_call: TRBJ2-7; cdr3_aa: CASSRTGPRRGYEQYF; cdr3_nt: TGTGCCAGCAGCCGAACCGGGCCTCGGAGGGGCTACGAGCAGTACTTC
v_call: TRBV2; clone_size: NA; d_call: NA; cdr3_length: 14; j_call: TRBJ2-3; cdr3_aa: CASSESTRSDTQYF; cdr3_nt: TGTGCCAGCAGTGAATCTACTAGATCAGATACGCAGTATTTT
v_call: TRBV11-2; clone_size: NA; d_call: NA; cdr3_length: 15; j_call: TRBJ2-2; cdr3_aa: CASIPQGVRAGELFF; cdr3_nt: TGTGCCAGCATACCACAGGGTGTCAGAGCCGGGGAGCTGTTTTTT
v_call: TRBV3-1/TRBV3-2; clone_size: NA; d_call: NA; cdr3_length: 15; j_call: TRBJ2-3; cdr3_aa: CASSPGLTGDDTQYF; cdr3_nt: TGTGCCAGCAGCCCAGGGTTGACCGGGGACGATACGCAGTATTTT
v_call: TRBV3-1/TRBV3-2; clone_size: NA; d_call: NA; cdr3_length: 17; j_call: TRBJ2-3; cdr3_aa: CASSQPLKGGSTDTQYF; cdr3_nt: TGTGCCAGCAGCCAACCCCTTAAGGGGGGGAGCACAGATACGCAGTATTTT
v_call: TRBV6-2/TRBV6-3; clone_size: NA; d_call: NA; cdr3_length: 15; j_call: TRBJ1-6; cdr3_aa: CASSPGGSYNSPLHF; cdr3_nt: TGTGCCAGCAGCCCCGGGGGGTCCTATAATTCACCCCTCCACTTT
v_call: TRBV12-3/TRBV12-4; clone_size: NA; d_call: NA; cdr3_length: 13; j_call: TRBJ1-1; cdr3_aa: CASSLGPNTEAFF; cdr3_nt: TGTGCCAGCAGTTTAGGTCCTAACACTGAAGCTTTCTTT
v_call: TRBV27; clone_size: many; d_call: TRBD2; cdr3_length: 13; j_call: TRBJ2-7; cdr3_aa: CASRLALNYEQYF; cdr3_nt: TGTGCCAGCAGACTAGCGCTTAACTACGAGCAGTACTTC
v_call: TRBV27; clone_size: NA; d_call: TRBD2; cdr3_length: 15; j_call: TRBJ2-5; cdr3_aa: CASSPTSGSGETQYF; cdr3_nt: TGTGCCAGCAGTCCCACTAGCGGGAGTGGGGAGACCCAGTACTTC
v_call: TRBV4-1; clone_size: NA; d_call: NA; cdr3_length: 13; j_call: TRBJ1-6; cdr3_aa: CASSQVGGSPLHF; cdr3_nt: TGCGCCAGCAGCCAAGTGGGGGGTTCACCCCTCCACTTT
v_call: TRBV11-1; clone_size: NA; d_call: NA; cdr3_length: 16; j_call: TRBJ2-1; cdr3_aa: CASSLASVSSYNEQFF; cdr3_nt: TGTGCCAGCAGCCTAGCGTCCGTCAGCTCCTACAATGAGCAGTTCTTC
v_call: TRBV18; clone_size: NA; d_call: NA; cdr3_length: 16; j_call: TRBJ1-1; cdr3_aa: CASSPISRPKNTEAFF; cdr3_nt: TGTGCCAGCTCACCAATCTCTCGACCGAAGAACACTGAAGCTTTCTTT
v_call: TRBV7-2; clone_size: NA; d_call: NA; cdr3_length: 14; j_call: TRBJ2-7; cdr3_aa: CASSPYEGSYEQYF; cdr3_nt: TGTGCCAGCAGCCCGTACGAGGGTTCCTACGAGCAGTACTTC
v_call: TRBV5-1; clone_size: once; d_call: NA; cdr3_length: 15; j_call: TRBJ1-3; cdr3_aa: CASSLNRGSGNTIYF; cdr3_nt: TGCGCCAGCAGCTTGAACAGAGGCTCTGGAAACACCATATATTTT
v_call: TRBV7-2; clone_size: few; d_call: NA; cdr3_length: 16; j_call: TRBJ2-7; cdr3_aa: CASSPFEASFGHEQYF; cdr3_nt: TGTGCCAGCAGCCCCTTTGAGGCTAGCTTCGGCCACGAGCAGTACTTC